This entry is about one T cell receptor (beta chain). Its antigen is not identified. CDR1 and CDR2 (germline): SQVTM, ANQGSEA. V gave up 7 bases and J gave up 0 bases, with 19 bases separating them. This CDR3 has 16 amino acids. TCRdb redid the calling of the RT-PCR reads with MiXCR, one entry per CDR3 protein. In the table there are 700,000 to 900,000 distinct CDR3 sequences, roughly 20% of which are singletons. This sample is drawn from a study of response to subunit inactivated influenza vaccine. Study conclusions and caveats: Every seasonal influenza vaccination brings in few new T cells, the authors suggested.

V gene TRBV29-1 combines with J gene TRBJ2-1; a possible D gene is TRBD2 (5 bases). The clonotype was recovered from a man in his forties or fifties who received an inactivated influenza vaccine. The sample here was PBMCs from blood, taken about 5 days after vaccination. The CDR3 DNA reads TGCAGCGCGCCCCTCGGGCCCCGGGGCTCCTACAATGAGCAGTTCTTC. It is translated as CSAPLGPRGSYNEQFF.